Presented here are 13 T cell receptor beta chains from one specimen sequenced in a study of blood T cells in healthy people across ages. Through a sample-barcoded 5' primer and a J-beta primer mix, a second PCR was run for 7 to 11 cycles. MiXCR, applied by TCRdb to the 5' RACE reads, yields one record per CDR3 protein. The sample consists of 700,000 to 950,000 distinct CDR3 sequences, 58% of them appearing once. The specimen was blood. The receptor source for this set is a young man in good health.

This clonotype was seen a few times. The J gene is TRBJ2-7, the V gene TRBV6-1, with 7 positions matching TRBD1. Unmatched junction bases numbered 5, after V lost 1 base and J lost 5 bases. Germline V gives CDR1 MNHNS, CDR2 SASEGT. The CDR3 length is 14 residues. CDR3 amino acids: CASSEEGQRDEQYF. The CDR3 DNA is TGTGCCAGCAGTGAAGAGGGACAGAGAGACGAGCAGTACTTC.

The CDR3 is CASSQLQGYNEQFF. Here the CDR3 DNA reads TGTGCCAGCAGCCAACTACAGGGCTACAATGAGCAGTTCTTC. The chain carries TRBV3-1 and TRBJ2-1; D might be TRBD1 (6 bases). Germline values: CDR1 LGHDT, CDR2 YNNKEL (reference sequence). V lost 2 bases and J lost 3, with 8 bases in between. This CDR3 has 14 residues.

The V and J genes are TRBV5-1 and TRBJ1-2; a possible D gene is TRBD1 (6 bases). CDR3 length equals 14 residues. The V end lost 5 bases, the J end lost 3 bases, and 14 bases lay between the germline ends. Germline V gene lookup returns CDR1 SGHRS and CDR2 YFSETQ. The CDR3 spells CASRSGQADYGYTF. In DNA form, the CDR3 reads TGCGCCAGCAGATCGGGACAAGCTGACTATGGCTACACCTTC.

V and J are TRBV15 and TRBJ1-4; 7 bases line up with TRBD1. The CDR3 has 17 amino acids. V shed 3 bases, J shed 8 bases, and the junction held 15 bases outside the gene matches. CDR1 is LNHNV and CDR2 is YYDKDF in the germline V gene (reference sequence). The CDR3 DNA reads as TGTGCCACCAGCAGGGAAACTCAGGGGGAGAGACCAGAAAAACTGTTTTTT. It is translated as CATSRETQGERPEKLFF.

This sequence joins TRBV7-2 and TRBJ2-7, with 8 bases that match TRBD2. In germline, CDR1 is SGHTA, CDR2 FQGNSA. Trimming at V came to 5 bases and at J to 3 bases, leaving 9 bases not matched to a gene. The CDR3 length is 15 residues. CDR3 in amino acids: CASSQRGGAHYEQYF. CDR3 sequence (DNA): TGTGCCAGCAGCCAACGGGGGGGGGCCCACTACGAGCAGTACTTC.

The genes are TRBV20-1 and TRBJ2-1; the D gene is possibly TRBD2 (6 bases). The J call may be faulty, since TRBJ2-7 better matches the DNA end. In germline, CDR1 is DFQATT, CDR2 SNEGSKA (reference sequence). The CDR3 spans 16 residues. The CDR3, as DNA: TGCAGTGCTAGGGGGGTTAGCGGACCCTCCTACAATGAGCAGTACTTC. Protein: CSARGVSGPSYNEQYF.

This CDR3 is CASSWRTSGTHTDTQYF. CDR3 nucleotide sequence: TGTGCCAGCAGTTGGAGGACTAGCGGGACTCACACAGATACGCAGTATTTT. This rearrangement joins TRBV6-6 to TRBJ2-3, with 12 bases that match TRBD2. The ends lost 4 bases at V and 2 bases at J; junction bases unmatched: 7. The CDR3 totals 17 residues. The germline gives CDR1 MNHNY, CDR2 SVGAGI (reference sequence).

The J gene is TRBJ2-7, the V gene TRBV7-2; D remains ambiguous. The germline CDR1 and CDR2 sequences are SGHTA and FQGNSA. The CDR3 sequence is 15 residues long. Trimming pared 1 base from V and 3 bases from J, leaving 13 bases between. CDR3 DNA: TGTGCCAGCAGCTTAGTTGGCAGCTCGGGCTACGAGCAGTACTTC. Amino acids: CASSLVGSSGYEQYF. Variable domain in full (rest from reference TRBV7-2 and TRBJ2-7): GAGVSQSPSNKVTEKGKDVELRCDPISGHTALYWYRQSLGQGLEFLIYFQGNSAPDKSGLPSDRFSAERTGGSVSTLTIQRTQQEDSAVYLCASSLVGSSGYEQYFGPGTRLTVT.

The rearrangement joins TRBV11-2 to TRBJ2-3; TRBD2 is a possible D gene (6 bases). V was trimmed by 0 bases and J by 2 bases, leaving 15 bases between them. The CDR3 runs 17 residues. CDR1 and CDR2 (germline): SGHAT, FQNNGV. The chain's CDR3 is CASSLEVAAATTDTQYF. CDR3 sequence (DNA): TGTGCCAGCAGCTTAGAGGTAGCGGCAGCGACCACAGATACGCAGTATTTT.

The CDR3 here is CASSFLAGGDEQYF. The DNA for the CDR3 is TGTGCCAGCAGTTTCCTAGCGGGAGGGGACGAGCAGTACTTC. The chain joins TRBV12-3 or TRBV12-4 to TRBJ2-4, with 12 bases lining up with TRBD2. Matching the DNA end better, TRBJ2-7 makes the J call doubtful. This CDR3 is 14 amino acids long.

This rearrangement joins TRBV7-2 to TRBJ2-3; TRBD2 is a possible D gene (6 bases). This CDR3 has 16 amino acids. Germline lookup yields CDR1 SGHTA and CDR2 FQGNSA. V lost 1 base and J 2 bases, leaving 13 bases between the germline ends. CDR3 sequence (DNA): TGTGCCAGCAGCTTAGTAACGGGACTGGACACAGATACGCAGTATTTT. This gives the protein CASSLVTGLDTDTQYF.

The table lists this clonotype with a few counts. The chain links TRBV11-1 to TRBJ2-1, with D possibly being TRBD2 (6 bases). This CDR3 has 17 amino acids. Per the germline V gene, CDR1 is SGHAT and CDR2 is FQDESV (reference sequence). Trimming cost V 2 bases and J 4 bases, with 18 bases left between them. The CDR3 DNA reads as TGTGCCAGCAGCTTAACGGTGGCTAGCGCCAAATACAATGAGCAGTTCTTC. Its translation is CASSLTVASAKYNEQFF.

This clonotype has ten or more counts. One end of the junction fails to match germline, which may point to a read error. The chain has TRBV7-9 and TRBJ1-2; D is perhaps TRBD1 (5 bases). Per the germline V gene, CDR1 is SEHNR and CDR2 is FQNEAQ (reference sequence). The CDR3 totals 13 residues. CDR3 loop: CASSLAGNYGYTF. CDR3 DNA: TGTGCCAGCAGTTTAGCAGGGAACTATGGCTACACCTTC.